This record covers a single T cell receptor beta chain. Its antigen remains unknown. V lost 6 bases, J lost 8 bases, and 29 bases lay in between. Germline V gene sequence: CDR1 MGHDK, CDR2 SYGVNS. The CDR3 consists of 18 residues. The data belong to a study of CD8 T cells in Susac syndrome. cDNA came from about 0.51 to 1 ug RNA primed by random hexamers. An immunoSEQ multiplex PCR generated amplified TCR beta CDR3 products spanning 54 Vbeta and 13 Jbeta. TCRdb analysed the immunoSEQ multiplex PCR reads with MiXCR anew, one entry per CDR3 protein. The sample consists of about 150,000 distinct CDR3 sequences, almost 96% of them appearing once. TCR beta sequencing covered blood CD8+ and CD4+ T cells. FACS enriched CD8+ TEMRA cells, while bulk CD8+ and CD4+ were negatively isolated. General study points: Susac syndrome CD4+ T cell repertoires showed no clonal expansion.

Sequenced material: CD4+ T cells from PBMCs. The rearrangement uses TRBV25-1 and TRBJ2-1; the D gene is possibly TRBD2 (6 bases). The sequence came from a human donor with Susac syndrome. The DNA of the CDR3 is TGTGCCAGCAGCAATGAGCCCGACCGGGAGAACGGTCTAGATGAGCAGTTCTTC. Its protein is CASSNEPDRENGLDEQFF.